A selection of T cell receptor beta chains follows, all from one sample in a study of cytomegalovirus exposure and HLA in healthy donors. Data came from immunoSEQ multiplex PCR; TCRdb stores just in-frame clones and leaves some out. The table lists tens of thousands of clones, with roughly 5.9% in the top ten. Source material: PBMCs. Source of these receptors: a human donor in good health. The CDR3 runs from the conserved cysteine through the conserved F or W. D genes are given only for firm matches.

v_gene,d_gene,j_gene,CDR3aa,CDR3nt
TRBV11-1,-,TRBJ1-1,CASSLQKNTEAFF,TGTGCCAGCAGCTTACAGAAGAACACTGAAGCTTTCTTT
TRBV14,TRBD2,TRBJ2-2,CASSQERGGHNTGELFF,TGTGCCAGCAGCCAAGAGCGGGGGGGCCATAACACCGGGGAGCTGTTTTTT
TRBV5-6,TRBD1,TRBJ2-2,CASSTTGGSNGELFF,TGTGCCAGCAGCACCACAGGGGGCTCTAACGGGGAGCTGTTTTTT
TRBV28,TRBD1,TRBJ1-2,CASRGDRVYGYTF,TGTGCCAGCAGGGGGGACAGGGTCTATGGCTACACCTTC
TRBV9,-,TRBJ2-7,CASSAEVAGPEQYF,TGTGCCAGCAGCGCCGAGGTGGCAGGGCCTGAGCAGTACTTC
TRBV5-6,-,TRBJ1-1,CASSLEQNTEAFF,TGTGCCAGCAGCTTGGAACAGAACACTGAAGCTTTCTTT
TRBV5-1,TRBD2,TRBJ2-1,CASSPGLAQGNEQFF,TGCGCCAGCAGCCCCGGACTAGCCCAGGGAAATGAGCAGTTCTTC
TRBV28,TRBD2,TRBJ2-7,CASSRAGSSYEQYF,TGTGCCAGCAGCCGAGCGGGGAGCTCCTACGAGCAGTACTTC
TRBV6-6,TRBD2,TRBJ2-1,CASSYSAGGDNEQFF,TGTGCCAGCAGTTACTCGGCGGGGGGAGACAATGAGCAGTTCTTC
TRBV27,TRBD1,TRBJ1-1,CARRSQGVAFF,TGTGCCAGAAGGTCCCAGGGGGTTGCTTTCTTT
TRBV5-1,TRBD1,TRBJ2-7,CASFQGQGSEEQYF,TGCGCCAGCTTCCAGGGACAGGGGTCTGAAGAGCAGTACTTC
TRBV7-9,-,TRBJ1-2,CASSLGGRESNYGYTF,TGTGCCAGCAGCTTAGGGGGCAGAGAATCTAACTATGGCTACACCTTC
TRBV11-1,-,TRBJ1-1,CASSLLRGGTEAFF,TGTGCCAGCAGCTTATTACGGGGAGGCACTGAAGCTTTCTTT
TRBV6-1,-,TRBJ1-1,CAIALTSGTEAFF,TGTGCCATCGCGCTGACCTCGGGCACTGAAGCTTTCTTT
TRBV28,TRBD1,TRBJ1-2,CASLPGQGLAGYTF,TGTGCCAGCCTACCGGGACAGGGGCTTGCTGGCTACACCTTC
TRBV2,-,TRBJ1-1,CASRGGVMSEAFF,TGTGCCAGCAGGGGGGGGGTTATGTCTGAAGCTTTCTTT
TRBV5-1,TRBD2,TRBJ2-5,CASSLTSGGALSEETQYF,TGCGCCAGCAGCTTAACTAGCGGGGGGGCTCTCTCCGAAGAGACCCAGTACTTC
TRBV19,-,TRBJ1-5,CASGAGRKGNQPQHF,TGTGCCAGCGGGGCAGGGAGGAAGGGAAATCAGCCCCAGCATTTT
TRBV7-2,TRBD1,TRBJ2-7,CASSLRMRGQGGEQYF,TGTGCCAGCAGCTTAAGAATGCGGGGACAGGGCGGCGAGCAGTACTTC
TRBV7-3,-,TRBJ1-4,CATGRDIVAEKLFF,TGTGCCACCGGCCGGGACATAGTAGCTGAAAAACTGTTTTTT
TRBV25-1,TRBD2,TRBJ2-3,CASSQSGSPSNTQYF,TGTGCCAGCAGTCAAAGCGGGAGCCCTAGTAATACGCAGTATTTT
TRBV18,-,TRBJ1-2,CASSPIIRTEANYGYTF,TGTGCCAGCTCACCCATCATTCGGACAGAAGCTAACTATGGCTACACCTTC
TRBV2,TRBD2,TRBJ2-7,CASRWGGGSSYEQYF,TGTGCCAGCAGGTGGGGCGGGGGAAGCTCCTACGAGCAGTACTTC
TRBV11-2,TRBD2,TRBJ2-7,CATSWSGGAEEQYF,TGTGCCACCAGCTGGAGCGGGGGGGCGGAAGAGCAGTACTTC
TRBV5-4,TRBD1,TRBJ2-3,CASSRGQGDLGTDTQYF,TGTGCCAGCAGCAGGGGACAGGGGGATTTAGGCACAGATACGCAGTATTTT
TRBV6-1,-,TRBJ1-2,CASSEGLSGAYGYTF,TGTGCCAGCAGCGAAGGACTGAGTGGGGCTTATGGCTACACCTTC
TRBV25-1,-,TRBJ2-7,CASSVGGTAYEQYF,TGTGCCAGCAGTGTTGGCGGGACCGCCTACGAGCAGTACTTC
TRBV10-2,-,TRBJ2-1,CASRGWLSGHEQFF,TGCGCCAGCAGGGGTTGGCTCTCAGGCCATGAGCAGTTCTTC
TRBV4-1,-,TRBJ1-1,CASSHPLKRGEAFF,TGCGCCAGCAGCCACCCACTAAAAAGGGGGGAAGCTTTCTTT
TRBV6-1,-,TRBJ2-7,CASSEWGGGSYEQYF,TGTGCCAGCAGTGAATGGGGTGGAGGGTCCTACGAGCAGTACTTC
TRBV6-5,-,TRBJ1-5,CASSPGGGSNQPQHF,TGTGCCAGCAGTCCTGGGGGGGGAAGCAATCAGCCCCAGCATTTT
TRBV27,-,TRBJ1-2,CASSPTRGGTRDGYTF,TGTGCCAGCAGTCCAACTAGGGGGGGGACGCGAGATGGCTACACCTTC
TRBV7-2,-,TRBJ1-2,CASSTVGGESYGYTF,TGTGCCAGCAGTACCGTTGGCGGGGAGTCATATGGCTACACCTTC
TRBV11-2,-,TRBJ2-7,CASSYSDSYEQYF,TGTGCCAGCAGCTACAGTGATTCCTACGAGCAGTACTTC
TRBV5-4,-,TRBJ1-5,CASSLEGSNQPQHF,TGTGCCAGCAGCTTAGAGGGAAGCAATCAGCCCCAGCATTTT
TRBV5-6,-,TRBJ1-6,CASSLVQGDNSPLHF,TGTGCCAGCAGCTTGGTACAGGGTGATAATTCACCCCTCCACTTT
TRBV30,-,TRBJ1-5,CAAAGKGNQPQHF,TGTGCTGCCGCGGGGAAGGGCAATCAGCCCCAGCATTTT
TRBV9,TRBD1,TRBJ2-5,CASSPGQGAWYQETQYF,TGTGCCAGCAGCCCCGGACAGGGGGCCTGGTACCAAGAGACCCAGTACTTC
TRBV11-2,-,TRBJ2-5,CASSLDLGEETQYF,TGTGCCAGCAGCTTAGACTTAGGGGAAGAGACCCAGTACTTC
TRBV29-1,TRBD1,TRBJ2-5,CSVGTGKQETQYF,TGCAGCGTGGGGACAGGGAAACAAGAGACCCAGTACTTC
TRBV5-1,TRBD1,TRBJ2-7,CASSFAIGTAYEQYF,TGCGCCAGCAGCTTTGCTATCGGGACAGCCTACGAGCAGTACTTC
TRBV29-1,TRBD2,TRBJ2-7,CSVSGGSNEQYF,TGCAGCGTTTCGGGGGGGAGCAACGAGCAGTACTTC
TRBV19,-,TRBJ1-3,CASRGQGASVLHTIYF,TGTGCCAGTAGGGGTCAAGGGGCTTCAGTGCTACACACCATATATTTT
TRBV29-1,TRBD2,TRBJ2-1,CSVSGLAGNFEQFF,TGCAGCGTCTCTGGACTAGCGGGGAATTTTGAGCAGTTCTTC
TRBV19,-,TRBJ1-3,CASSSQGISGNTIYF,TGTGCCAGTAGTTCCCAGGGTATCTCTGGAAACACCATATATTTT
TRBV28,-,TRBJ1-5,CASQRSSNQPQHF,TGTGCCAGCCAGCGTAGTAGCAATCAGCCCCAGCATTTT